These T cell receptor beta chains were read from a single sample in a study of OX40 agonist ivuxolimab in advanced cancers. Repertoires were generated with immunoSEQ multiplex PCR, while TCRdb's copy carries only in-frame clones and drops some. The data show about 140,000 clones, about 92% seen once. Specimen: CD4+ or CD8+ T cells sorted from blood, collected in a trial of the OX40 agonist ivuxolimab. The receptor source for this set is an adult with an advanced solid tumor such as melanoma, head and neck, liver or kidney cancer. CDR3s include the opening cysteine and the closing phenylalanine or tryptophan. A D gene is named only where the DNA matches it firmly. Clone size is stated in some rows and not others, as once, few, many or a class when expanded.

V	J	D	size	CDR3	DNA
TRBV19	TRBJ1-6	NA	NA	CASSIMTDNSPLHF	TGTGCCAGTAGTATTATGACGGATAATTCACCCCTCCACTTT
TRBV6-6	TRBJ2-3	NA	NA	CASSYQGSRTDTQYF	TGTGCCAGCAGTTATCAGGGCTCCCGCACAGATACGCAGTATTTT
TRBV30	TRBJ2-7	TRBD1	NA	CAWSASTQGAPDEQYF	TGTGCCTGGAGTGCGTCAACACAGGGGGCCCCCGACGAGCAGTACTTC
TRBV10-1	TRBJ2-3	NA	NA	CASSESLSATSTDTQYF	TGCGCCAGCAGTGAGTCTCTATCAGCCACTAGCACAGATACGCAGTATTTT
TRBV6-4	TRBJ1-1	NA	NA	CASRLTANTEAFF	TGTGCCAGCAGGCTTACAGCGAACACTGAAGCTTTCTTT
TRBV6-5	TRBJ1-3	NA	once	CASRMGDNSGNTIYF	TGTGCCAGCAGAATGGGGGATAACTCTGGAAACACCATATATTTT
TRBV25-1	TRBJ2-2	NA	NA	CASSVGGLTSNTGELFF	TGTGCCAGCAGTGTTGGCGGGCTCACCTCGAACACCGGGGAGCTGTTTTTT
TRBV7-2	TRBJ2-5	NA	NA	CASSLDRVGETQYF	TGTGCCAGCAGCTTAGACAGGGTGGGAGAGACCCAGTACTTC
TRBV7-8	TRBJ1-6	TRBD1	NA	CASSPGQYNSPLHF	TGTGCCAGCAGCCCGGGACAGTATAATTCACCCCTCCACTTT
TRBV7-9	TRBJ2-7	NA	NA	CASSLVGGAYEQYF	TGTGCCAGCAGCTTAGTAGGCGGCGCCTACGAGCAGTACTTC
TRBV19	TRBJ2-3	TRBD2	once	CATASSGSRADTQYF	TGTGCCACCGCCTCTAGCGGGAGTAGAGCAGATACGCAGTATTTT
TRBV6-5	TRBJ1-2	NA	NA	CASSYSRAGYYGYTF	TGTGCCAGCAGTTACTCGAGAGCAGGGTACTATGGCTACACCTTC
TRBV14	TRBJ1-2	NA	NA	CASSQDPNNYGYTF	TGTGCCAGCAGCCAAGATCCGAATAACTATGGCTACACCTTC
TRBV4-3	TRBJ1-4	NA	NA	CASSQMRSNSKLFF	TGCGCCAGCAGCCAAATGAGAAGCAACTCAAAACTGTTTTTT
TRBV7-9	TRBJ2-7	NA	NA	CASSFGDDTYEQYF	TGTGCCAGCAGCTTCGGGGACGACACCTACGAGCAGTACTTC
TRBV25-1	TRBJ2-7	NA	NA	CASTRNAYEQYF	TGTGCCAGCACCAGGAATGCCTACGAGCAGTACTTC
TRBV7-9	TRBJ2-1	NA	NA	CASSRPSDSHSDEQFF	TGTGCCAGCAGCCGCCCGTCGGACTCACACAGCGATGAGCAGTTCTTC
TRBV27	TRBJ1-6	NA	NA	CASSFPTGSSYNSPLHF	TGTGCCAGCAGTTTTCCGACAGGCAGCTCCTATAATTCACCCCTCCACTTT
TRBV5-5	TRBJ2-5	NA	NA	CASSLPQQETQYF	TGTGCCAGCAGCTTGCCCCAACAAGAGACCCAGTACTTC
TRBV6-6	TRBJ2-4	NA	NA	CASSYSWETAKNIQYF	TGTGCCAGCAGTTACTCTTGGGAGACAGCCAAAAACATTCAGTACTTC
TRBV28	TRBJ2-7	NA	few	CASSPLRESYEQYF	TGTGCCAGCAGTCCCCTCAGGGAGTCCTACGAGCAGTACTTC
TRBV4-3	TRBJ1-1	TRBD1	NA	CASSQDGQGRTEAFF	TGCGCCAGCAGCCAAGACGGACAGGGGAGGACTGAAGCTTTCTTT
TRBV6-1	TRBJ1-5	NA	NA	CASIRGQQNQPQHF	TGTGCCAGTATCCGGGGCCAGCAGAATCAGCCCCAGCATTTT
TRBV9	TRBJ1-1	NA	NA	CASSVKQGNTEAFF	TGTGCCAGCAGCGTGAAACAGGGGAACACTGAAGCTTTCTTT
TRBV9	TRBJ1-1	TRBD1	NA	CAGSGRQGASVTEAFF	TGTGCCGGCAGCGGGCGACAGGGGGCGTCTGTTACTGAAGCTTTCTTT
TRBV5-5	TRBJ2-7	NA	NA	CASSLAAALPSSYEQYF	TGTGCCAGCAGCTTGGCGGCAGCCCTACCGAGCTCCTACGAGCAGTACTTC
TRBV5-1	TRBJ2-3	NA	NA	CASSRRGPSTDTQYF	TGCGCCAGCAGCCGCCGGGGACCGAGCACAGATACGCAGTATTTT
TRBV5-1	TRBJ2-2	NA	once	CASSLGGTSDTGELFF	TGCGCCAGCAGCTTGGGAGGGACTTCGGACACCGGGGAGCTGTTTTTT
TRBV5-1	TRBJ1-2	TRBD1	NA	CAENPGTGGGYTF	TGCGCCGAAAACCCCGGGACAGGGGGTGGCTACACCTTC
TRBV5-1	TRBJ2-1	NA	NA	CASSQGPATYNEQFF	TGCGCCAGCAGCCAGGGCCCCGCAACCTACAATGAGCAGTTCTTC
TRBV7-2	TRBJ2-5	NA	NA	CASSPGPPTNYRETQYF	TGTGCCAGCAGCCCCGGTCCCCCAACGAATTACCGAGAGACCCAGTACTTC
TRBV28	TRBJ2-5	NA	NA	CASSLDPTQYF	TGTGCCAGCAGTTTAGACCCTACCCAGTACTTC
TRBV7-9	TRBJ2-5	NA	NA	CASSLGQYQETQYF	TGTGCCAGCAGCTTGGGCCAGTACCAAGAGACCCAGTACTTC
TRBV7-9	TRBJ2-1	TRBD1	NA	CASSRDDRVRNNEQFF	TGTGCCAGCAGCCGAGACGACAGGGTCCGAAACAATGAGCAGTTCTTC
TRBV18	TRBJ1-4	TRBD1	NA	CASSPPQGATNEKLFF	TGTGCCAGCTCACCACCGCAGGGGGCAACTAATGAAAAACTGTTTTTT
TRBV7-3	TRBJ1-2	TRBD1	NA	CASSVRGYGYTF	TGTGCCAGCAGCGTCAGGGGGTATGGCTACACCTTC
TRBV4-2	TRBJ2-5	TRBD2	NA	CASSQLNGASGRGETQYF	TGTGCCAGCAGCCAGCTTAACGGGGCTAGCGGGAGAGGAGAGACCCAGTACTTC
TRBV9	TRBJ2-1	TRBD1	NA	CASSVRGLEYNEQFF	TGTGCCAGCAGCGTAAGGGGGCTAGAGTACAATGAGCAGTTCTTC
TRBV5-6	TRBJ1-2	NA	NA	CASTSNRGYTF	TGTGCCAGCACCTCTAATCGTGGCTACACCTTC